Listed here are 10 T cell receptor beta chains from one sample, sequenced in a study of cytomegalovirus exposure and HLA in healthy donors. 13 Jbeta primers and 60 Vbeta primers were used for the PCR. Produced via immunoSEQ multiplex PCR; TCRdb's table is partial and in-frame only. Among about 160,000 clones listed, around 79% were seen once. Material: PBMCs. These receptors were obtained from a woman aged 40-49 years in good health and CMV-seronegative.

This clone showed up just a few times. This rearrangement joins TRBV6-1 to TRBJ2-1, with 11 bases fitting TRBD1. Germline assignment: CDR1 MNHNS and CDR2 SASEGT. The CDR3 is 16 amino acids. The V gene end was trimmed by 3 bases and the J gene end by 4 bases; junction bases not matched to a gene: 5. The CDR3 reads CASSERTGGPYNEQFF. The CDR3 DNA follows: TGTGCCAGCAGTGAGCGGACAGGGGGCCCTTACAATGAGCAGTTCTTC.

The gene calls are TRBV5-8 and TRBJ1-4; 7 bases match TRBD1. Germline V gives CDR1 SGHTS, CDR2 YDEGEE. The CDR3 contains 15 residues. After removal of 4 bases from V and 7 bases from J, the junction contained 10 bases not matched to a gene. This chain's CDR3 is CASSLRQGITEKLFF. The CDR3 DNA follows: TGTGCCAGCAGCCTAAGACAGGGTATTACTGAAAAACTGTTTTTT.

The chain has TRBV13 and TRBJ2-7; 8 bases align to TRBD1. J was trimmed by 4 bases and V by 5 bases; bases with no gene match: 10. The CDR3 consists of 15 residues. The germline CDR1 and CDR2 sequences are PRHDT and FYEKMQ (reference sequence). The CDR3 nucleotides read TGTGCCAGCAGCCTCCCCCAGGGGGCGTTATACGAGCAGTACTTC. Protein sequence: CASSLPQGALYEQYF.

This clone was seen only a few times. The gene calls are TRBV19 and TRBJ2-5; 7 bases line up with TRBD1. Trimming at V came to 4 bases and at J to 2 bases, leaving 7 bases not matched to a gene. The length of the CDR3 is 15 residues. Germline-derived CDR1 and CDR2 are LNHDA and SQIVND (reference sequence). As DNA, the CDR3 is TGTGCCAGTAGTACAGGGGGTTTGTTACAAGAGACCCAGTACTTC. Its translation is CASSTGGLLQETQYF.

CDR3 nucleotide sequence: TGTGCCAGTACCCTTCGGCGGGGCGTGAACTATGGCTACACCTTC. This gives the protein CASTLRRGVNYGYTF. V and J are TRBV19 and TRBJ1-2; D is possibly TRBD1 (5 bases). Germline V gene sequence: CDR1 LNHDA, CDR2 SQIVND (reference sequence). V lost 7 bases and J lost 2, with 17 bases in between. This CDR3 is 15 amino acids long.

This chain links TRBV5-1 with TRBJ1-2, with 10 bases identical to TRBD1. There are 14 residues in the CDR3. Trimming removed 4 bases from V and 8 bases from J; junction bases left unmatched: 8. Germline CDR1 is SGHRS and CDR2 is YFSETQ. This chain's CDR3 is CASSQGQGINGYTF. The CDR3, as DNA: TGCGCCAGCAGCCAGGGACAGGGGATTAACGGCTACACCTTC.

This clone is a singleton in its sample. The genes are TRBV5-1 and TRBJ1-1; D remains ambiguous. This CDR3 region has 15 residues. Looked up from germline, CDR1 is SGHRS and CDR2 is YFSETQ. V lost 6 bases, J lost 1 base, and 16 bases lay in between. Here the CDR3 reads CASTALQTGNTEAFF. In DNA form, the CDR3 reads TGCGCCAGCACAGCTCTCCAGACGGGGAACACTGAAGCTTTCTTT.

V gene TRBV5-1 combines with J gene TRBJ1-1; D not certain. The CDR3 consists of 14 residues. The V gene lost 0 bases and the J gene lost 6 bases, with 12 bases spanning the gap. CDR1 is SGHRS and CDR2 is YFSETQ in the germline V gene. The CDR3: CASSLVSRSSEAFF. In nucleotides, the CDR3 is TGCGCCAGCAGCTTGGTTTCCAGGTCCTCTGAAGCTTTCTTT. The whole variable domain, filled in from reference TRBV5-1 and TRBJ1-1, reads KAGVTQTPRYLIKTRGQQVTLSCSPISGHRSVSWYQQTPGQGLQFLFEYFSETQRNKGNFPGRFSGRQFSNSRSEMNVSTLELGDSALYLCASSLVSRSSEAFFGQGTRLTVV.

This chain uses TRBV9 with TRBJ2-2; D is possibly TRBD2 (6 bases). The CDR3 covers 15 residues. V was shortened by 3 bases and J by 4 bases, with 13 bases between the two germline ends. Germline V gene data show CDR1 as SGDLS and CDR2 as YYNGEE. CDR3 bases: TGTGCCAGCAGCGCCGGGACTTCTACCACCGGGGAGCTGTTTTTT. Protein: CASSAGTSTTGELFF.

The chain combines TRBV28 with TRBJ1-2, with D perhaps matching TRBD1 (5 bases). CDR1 and CDR2 from the germline V gene are MDHEN and SYDVKM. V was clipped by 2 bases and J by 4 bases, with 14 bases between them. The CDR3 spans 15 residues. As DNA, the CDR3 is TGTGCCAGCAGTTTAGGCGGGGGTGGGTTCTATGGCTACACCTTC. Translated, it gives CASSLGGGGFYGYTF.